This TCR beta chain was identified in a study of T cells after yellow fever vaccination. Overall study: Some fractions had low cell numbers, and these were prepared with SMART-Seq v4 Ultra Low Input. General observations from the study: Though weaker, the secondary response peaked faster, on day 5 versus 15. FACS-sorted repertoires might harbor abundant contaminating clonotypes from the bulk population. It was a small share of clonotypes that appeared in both CD4 and CD8 compartments.

There are many counts of this clonotype. Its target is unknown. TCRdb reprocessed the 5' RACE reads via MiXCR and lists one record per CDR3 protein. In the table there are under 90,000 distinct CDR3 sequences, less than 8.5% of which are singletons. The CDR3 is made up of 15 amino acids. The germline gives CDR1 SNHLY, CDR2 FYNNEI. V lost 2 bases and J lost 1; bases outside the gene matches: 2. This TCR came from a young man who received the YFV17D yellow fever vaccine. V gene TRBV2 combines with J gene TRBJ2-3; TRBD1 matches at 8 bases. The sample consisted of CD8+ T cells sorted from PBMCs, taken approximately 40 days after the first yellow fever vaccination. In nucleotides, the CDR3 is TGTGCCAGCAGTGAACAGGGGGCAGGCACAGATACGCAGTATTTT. Translation: CASSEQGAGTDTQYF.